This T cell receptor (beta chain) was observed in a study of T cell repertoires in cytomegalovirus infection. Study at large: Matching HLA type and CMV infection were both indicated by public TCR beta signatures.

TCRdb used MiXCR to reprocess the reads, holding one entry per CDR3 protein. This sample carries some 180,000 distinct CDR3 sequences, roughly a fifth of them seen once, and the ten largest clones take about 2.9%. Points from the study as a whole: Dominating the ex vivo response were TCR beta clonotypes that were CMV-specific and HLA-C-restricted.

The CDR3 contains 13 residues. Deletions cut 3 bases from V and 10 bases from J, with 15 bases between. Germline lookup yields CDR1 LGHNA and CDR2 YSLEER. This clonotype showed up just a few times. What it recognizes is unknown. The clonotype comes from a human donor in good health (CMV status not recorded). Some clones in this sample may be carry-over from other donors' samples. Sequencing used PBMCs. V gene TRBV4-3 combines with J gene TRBJ1-1; D possibly corresponds to TRBD1 (6 bases). CDR3 nucleotides: TGCGCCAGCAGCCACGGGGACAAAAGCGTAGCTTTCTTT. It specifies CASSHGDKSVAFF.